A single sample gave rise to the 14 T cell receptor beta chains below, sequenced in a study of OX40 agonist ivuxolimab in advanced cancers. The method was immunoSEQ multiplex PCR; TCRdb's version includes in-frame clones alone and lacks a portion of them. The repertoire holds 47,000 or so clones, roughly 86% seen once, with over 9% in the top ten. The sample was CD4+ or CD8+ T cells sorted from blood, taken in a trial of the OX40 agonist ivuxolimab. The receptors come from an adult with an advanced solid tumor such as melanoma, head and neck, liver or kidney cancer.

V is TRBV18 and J is TRBJ2-3; D remains unclear. V lost 3 bases to trimming and J lost 6 bases, with 22 bases between them. CDR3 length equals 17 residues. Germline loops: CDR1 KGHSH, CDR2 LQKENI. The CDR3 region has the DNA TGTGCCAGCTCACCTGGCTCCAATGGGTCCGCCATGGATACGCAGTATTTT. Its protein product is CASSPGSNGSAMDTQYF.

Only one count was recorded for this clone. The chain combines TRBV7-9 with TRBJ2-3; 9 nucleotides agree with TRBD2. The J segment lost 3 bases and the V segment lost 5 bases, leaving 9 bases of the junction unmatched. From germline, CDR1 is SEHNR and CDR2 FQNEAQ (reference sequence). The CDR3 totals 16 residues. The CDR3 loop is CASSPTPGLATDTQYF. The CDR3 DNA reads TGTGCCAGCAGCCCAACCCCGGGACTAGCAACAGATACGCAGTATTTT. Based on the CDR3 plus reference TRBV7-9 and TRBJ2-3, the full variable domain is DTGVSQNPRHKITKRGQNVTFRCDPISEHNRLYWYRQTLGQGPEFLTYFQNEAQLEKSRLLSDRFSAERPKGSFSTLEIQRTEQGDSAMYLCASSPTPGLATDTQYFGPGTRLTVL.

The chain links TRBV6-5 to TRBJ1-4, with D possibly matching TRBD1 (5 bases). The germline gives CDR1 MNHEY, CDR2 SVGAGI. The CDR3 spans 14 residues. V dropped 6 bases and J dropped 8 bases, with 16 bases sitting between them. The CDR3 DNA reads TGTGCCAGCAGGGTGCGGGGCTTGGGCGAAAAACTGTTTTTT. Amino acid sequence: CASRVRGLGEKLFF.

The V call is TRBV5-1, the J call TRBJ1-1, with D possibly matching TRBD1 (5 bases). V lost 2 bases and J 1 base, leaving 12 bases between the germline ends. This CDR3 spans 15 amino acids. The germline V gene has CDR1 SGHRS and CDR2 YFSETQ. Written as DNA, the CDR3 is TGCGCCAGCAGCTTAGTCGTGAGGGGGAACACTGAAGCTTTCTTT. This encodes CASSLVVRGNTEAFF. The variable domain in full, with the rest retrieved from reference TRBV5-1 and TRBJ1-1, is KAGVTQTPRYLIKTRGQQVTLSCSPISGHRSVSWYQQTPGQGLQFLFEYFSETQRNKGNFPGRFSGRQFSNSRSEMNVSTLELGDSALYLCASSLVVRGNTEAFFGQGTRLTVV.

This sequence joins TRBV9 and TRBJ2-1; possibly TRBD1 for D (6 bases). CDR3 length equals 16 residues. The germline gives CDR1 SGDLS, CDR2 YYNGEE. V was pared by 0 bases and J by 3 bases, with 13 bases between. The CDR3 loop is CASSVVGTGFYNEQFF. The CDR3 nucleotides are TGTGCCAGCAGCGTAGTCGGCACAGGGTTCTACAATGAGCAGTTCTTC.

This clone was seen a handful of times. The CDR3: CATSRGRFNQPQHF. CDR3 coding DNA: TGTGCCACCAGCAGAGGCAGGTTCAATCAGCCCCAGCATTTT. V is TRBV15 and J is TRBJ1-5; unclear D gene. V dropped 1 base and J dropped 3 bases, with 7 bases sitting between them. This CDR3 comprises 14 residues. Germline V gives CDR1 LNHNV, CDR2 YYDKDF (reference sequence).

This chain links TRBV6-1 with TRBJ2-1; D possibly corresponds to TRBD1 (6 bases). In germline, CDR1 is MNHNS, CDR2 SASEGT. Trimming took 6 bases from V and 9 from J, leaving 12 bases between them. The CDR3 is 12 amino acids. The chain's CDR3 is CASRNRDVEQFF. For the CDR3, the DNA is TGTGCCAGCAGGAACAGGGACGTTGAGCAGTTCTTC.

The J gene is TRBJ1-1, the V gene TRBV4-3; 7 bases match TRBD1. In germline, CDR1 is LGHNA, CDR2 YSLEER. The CDR3 runs 15 residues. V lost 0 bases to trimming and J lost 4 bases; unmatched junction nucleotides: 5. CDR3 sequence (DNA): TGCGCCAGCAGCCAAGAAGGGGGCTTTACCACTGAAGCTTTCTTT. It translates to CASSQEGGFTTEAFF.

The gene calls are TRBV7-9 and TRBJ2-1; D may be TRBD2 (6 bases). The V gene's germline CDR1 is SEHNR and CDR2 FQNEAQ (reference sequence). CDR3 length: 12 amino acids. Trimming cost V 3 bases and J 9 bases, with 9 bases left between them. This chain's CDR3 is CASSLNGGEQFF. In nucleotides, the CDR3 is TGTGCCAGCAGCTTGAACGGGGGTGAGCAGTTCTTC.

V and J are TRBV7-2 and TRBJ2-7; D may be TRBD1 (5 bases). V lost 6 bases and J 3 bases, leaving 12 bases between the germline ends. The CDR3 is 13 amino acids. CDR1 is SGHTA, CDR2 FQGNSA, per germline. This chain's CDR3 is CASSWGSNYEQYF. For the CDR3, the DNA is TGTGCCAGCAGTTGGGGCAGTAACTACGAGCAGTACTTC.

This chain uses TRBV9 with TRBJ2-1; unclear D gene. Germline V gene sequence: CDR1 SGDLS, CDR2 YYNGEE. The CDR3 extends over 13 amino acids. V was cut by 0 bases and J by 7 bases, with 8 bases left in between. CDR3 protein: CASSVEEYNEQFF. The CDR3, as DNA: TGTGCCAGCAGCGTAGAAGAATATAATGAGCAGTTCTTC.

This chain links TRBV9 with TRBJ2-3; 7 positions match TRBD2. The CDR3 totals 17 residues. After removal of 1 base from V and 2 bases from J, the junction contained 10 bases not matched to a gene. CDR1 is SGDLS and CDR2 is YYNGEE in the germline V gene. DNA for the CDR3: TGTGCCAGCAGCGTAATGATAGGGGCGGGAGTCACAGATACGCAGTATTTT. Its translation is CASSVMIGAGVTDTQYF.

The genes are TRBV5-4 and TRBJ2-7; 8 nucleotides agree with TRBD1. CDR3 size: 14 residues. CDR1 SGHNT and CDR2 YYREEE come from the germline V gene (reference sequence). V was clipped by 4 bases and J by 3 bases; unmatched bases: 6. The CDR3 DNA reads TGTGCCAGCAGCACGTGGGACAGGATCTACGAGCAGTACTTC. Amino acid sequence: CASSTWDRIYEQYF.

CDR3 nucleotide sequence: TGTGCCAGCTCACCGAGCGACAACCAAGAGACCCAGTACTTC. It encodes CASSPSDNQETQYF. This chain links TRBV18 with TRBJ2-5; no reliable D call. The V gene lost 3 bases and the J gene lost 0 bases, with 8 bases spanning the gap. The germline CDR1 and CDR2 sequences are KGHSH and LQKENI. There are 14 residues in the CDR3.